The text below deals with one TCR beta chain. As yet, its antigen is unknown. The sample is drawn from a study of T cell repertoires in cytomegalovirus infection. MiXCR was run by TCRdb on the reads, yielding one entry per CDR3 protein. The table shows under 850,000 distinct CDR3 sequences, with about 33% occurring only once. Deletions cut 0 bases from V and 4 bases from J, with 16 bases between. CDR3 length: 15 residues. Germline V lookup: CDR1 DFQATT, CDR2 SNEGSKA (reference sequence). The sample consisted of cultured PBMCs, taken from culture after CMV antigen stimulation. This TCR came from a human donor in good health (CMV status not recorded). Some clones in this sample may be carry-over from other donors' samples. This chain uses TRBV20-1 with TRBJ2-7, with D tentatively TRBD1 (6 bases). The CDR3 reads CSARDAQGFGYEQYF. The CDR3 DNA reads as TGCAGTGCTAGAGATGCGCAGGGGTTCGGGTACGAGCAGTACTTC.